This entry lists 22 T cell receptor beta chains sequenced from one sample in a study of blood T cell repertoires in COVID-19. The method was immunoSEQ multiplex PCR; TCRdb's version includes in-frame clones alone and lacks a portion of them. The sample gives 200,000 to 300,000 clones, approximately 80% of which show up once; 7.5% is in the top ten. Sequencing input: peripheral blood. The receptors derive from a woman of 80 years or more with COVID-19, enrolled during active disease.

The rearrangement links TRBV7-8 to TRBJ2-1; the D gene is possibly TRBD2 (5 bases). Germline V gene data show CDR1 as SGHVS and CDR2 as FQNEAQ. V was pared by 5 bases and J by 10 bases, with 15 bases between. This CDR3 region has 13 residues. In DNA, the CDR3 is TGTGCCAGCAGCGCGGGCCTGGGTTACGAGCAGTTCTTC. Its protein is CASSAGLGYEQFF.

The chain is built from TRBV5-1 and TRBJ2-7; tentative D call: TRBD1 (6 bases). Germline values: CDR1 SGHRS, CDR2 YFSETQ. The CDR3 loop spans 14 amino acids. V shed 0 bases and J shed 5 bases, with 12 bases lying between them. CDR3 protein: CASSLGGPPNEQYF. The CDR3 DNA sequence: TGCGCCAGCAGCTTGGGGGGGCCCCCCAACGAGCAGTACTTC.

V usage is TRBV24-1 and J usage is TRBJ2-3; D gene uncertain. Trimming shortened V by 3 bases and J by 12 bases, and 15 bases separated the two germline ends. CDR3 size: 13 residues. CDR1 KGHDR and CDR2 SFDVKD come from the germline V gene. Here the CDR3 DNA reads TGTGCCACCAGTGATCCCCGCTCTTCACACCAGTATTTT. Translation gives CATSDPRSSHQYF.

The chain links TRBV5-1 to TRBJ1-2, with TRBD1 matching over 9 bases. V lost 3 bases to trimming and J lost 8 bases; unmatched junction nucleotides: 8. The CDR3 is made up of 14 amino acids. CDR1 and CDR2 (germline): SGHRS, YFSETQ. In DNA, the CDR3 is TGCGCCAGCAGCTCGGGACAGGGATGGTCGGGCTACACCTTC. As protein: CASSSGQGWSGYTF. Filled out from reference TRBV5-1 and TRBJ1-2, the complete variable domain reads KAGVTQTPRYLIKTRGQQVTLSCSPISGHRSVSWYQQTPGQGLQFLFEYFSETQRNKGNFPGRFSGRQFSNSRSEMNVSTLELGDSALYLCASSSGQGWSGYTFGSGTRLTVV.

Notes on this clone: Other nucleotide sequences from this sample produce the same CDR3. The V and J genes are TRBV5-1 and TRBJ1-1; no clear D gene. The CDR3 runs to 13 residues. Trimming removed 0 bases from V and 2 bases from J, with 5 bases in between. CDR1 is SGHRS, CDR2 YFSETQ, per germline. CDR3 sequence reads: CASSLVVNTEAFF. CDR3 bases: TGCGCCAGCAGCTTGGTTGTAAACACTGAAGCTTTCTTT.

The rearrangement joins TRBV18 to TRBJ1-6; TRBD1 matches at 7 bases. Germline-derived CDR1 and CDR2 are KGHSH and LQKENI. The CDR3 is 17 residues long. V was clipped by 4 bases and J by 6 bases; unmatched bases: 12. The CDR3 coding sequence is TGTGCCAGCTCACGTAAATCCAGGGACAGCCCTAATTCACCCCTCCACTTT. This translates into CASSRKSRDSPNSPLHF.

V gene TRBV2 combines with J gene TRBJ1-6; tentatively, D is TRBD1 (6 bases). Per the germline V gene, CDR1 is SNHLY and CDR2 is FYNNEI. The germline V and J ends were trimmed by 10 bases and 7 bases, with 20 bases remaining between them. This CDR3 is 15 amino acids long. CDR3 DNA sequence: TGTGCCACCCAGAACGGCAGGGGCAAGAATTCACCCCTCCACTTT. It codes for CATQNGRGKNSPLHF. The full variable domain, its missing parts supplied by reference TRBV2 and TRBJ1-6, is EPEVTQTPSHQVTQMGQEVILRCVPISNHLYFYWYRQILGQKVEFLVSFYNNEISEKSEIFDDQFSVERPDGSNFTLKIRSTKLEDSAMYFCATQNGRGKNSPLHFGNGTRLTVT.

Comments on this clone: The sample carries other DNA sequences with the same CDR3. The chain couples TRBV7-9 to TRBJ1-4; D call uncertain. Germline loops: CDR1 SEHNR, CDR2 FQNEAQ (reference sequence). This CDR3 is 13 amino acids long. With 4 bases removed from V and 4 bases from J, the gap between germline ends came to 7 bases. CDR3 DNA sequence: TGTGCCAGCAGCTCATTGCGTAATGAAAAACTGTTTTTT. It encodes CASSSLRNEKLFF.

This chain links TRBV6-6 with TRBJ2-1; 7 positions match TRBD2. Germline assignment: CDR1 MNHNY and CDR2 SVGAGI (reference sequence). The V gene end was trimmed by 2 bases and the J gene end by 10 bases; junction bases not matched to a gene: 11. The CDR3 is 15 amino acids. The CDR3 region has the DNA TGTGCCAGCAGTTACCTTAGTCCGGCGGGAGAGGAGCAGTTCTTC. This gives the protein CASSYLSPAGEEQFF.

This chain joins TRBV25-1 and TRBJ1-6; 7 nucleotides agree with TRBD1. The J segment lost 10 bases and the V segment lost 0 bases, leaving 3 bases of the junction unmatched. The V gene's germline CDR1 is MGHDK and CDR2 SYGVNS. The CDR3 has 14 residues. The CDR3 DNA reads TGTGCCAGCAGTGAATATGGAGGGGGCTCACCCCTCCACTTT. This translates into CASSEYGGGSPLHF.

The V call is TRBV19, the J call TRBJ2-7; TRBD1 aligns across 7 bases. The junction had 6 bases not matched to a gene; V was cut back by 4 bases and J by 3 bases. The CDR3 spans 14 residues. Germline lookup yields CDR1 LNHDA and CDR2 SQIVND (reference sequence). In DNA form, the CDR3 reads TGTGCCAGTAGTACAGGGGGTACATACTACGAGCAGTACTTC. It codes for CASSTGGTYYEQYF. The variable domain in full, completed from reference TRBV19 and TRBJ2-7, reads DGGITQSPKYLFRKEGQNVTLSCEQNLNHDAMYWYRQDPGQGLRLIYYSQIVNDFQKGDIAEGYSVSREKKESFPLTVTSAQKNPTAFYLCASSTGGTYYEQYFGPGTRLTVT.

This chain uses TRBV6-5 with TRBJ2-7, with D tentatively TRBD2 (6 bases). V was clipped by 3 bases and J by 3 bases, with 12 bases between them. The CDR3 spans 14 residues. The germline gives CDR1 MNHEY, CDR2 SVGAGI. CDR3 sequence reads: CASSYSPGLYEQYF. CDR3 sequence (DNA): TGTGCCAGCAGTTATTCCCCGGGACTCTACGAGCAGTACTTC.

The V call is TRBV19, the J call TRBJ1-1; 7 nucleotides align to TRBD1. J lost 5 bases, V lost 7 bases, and 7 bases had no gene match. CDR1 is LNHDA and CDR2 is SQIVND in the germline V gene (reference sequence). The CDR3 consists of 13 residues. CDR3 loop: CASKRGPGTEAFF. DNA for the CDR3: TGTGCCAGTAAAAGGGGGCCGGGTACTGAAGCTTTCTTT.

The rearrangement links TRBV5-6 to TRBJ1-4; 7 nucleotides agree with TRBD1. With V trimmed by 2 bases and J by 7 bases, 5 bases remained unmatched. The CDR3 contains 14 residues. Germline V gene data show CDR1 as SGHDT and CDR2 as YYEEEE. The CDR3 spells CASSFSTGSEKLFF. CDR3 sequence (DNA): TGTGCCAGCAGCTTTTCGACAGGGAGTGAAAAACTGTTTTTT.

V gene TRBV5-4 combines with J gene TRBJ2-6; TRBD1 is a possible D gene (6 bases). Trimming shortened V by 4 bases and J by 1 base, and 12 bases separated the two germline ends. Germline assignment: CDR1 SGHNT and CDR2 YYREEE (reference sequence). The CDR3 extends over 16 amino acids. The CDR3 region is CASSPGQRSGANVLTF. CDR3 nucleotide sequence: TGTGCCAGCAGCCCTGGACAGAGGTCTGGGGCCAACGTCCTGACTTTC.

J is TRBJ2-7 and V is TRBV29-1; D might be TRBD1 (8 bases). Trimming stripped 6 bases from V and 3 bases from J, with 15 bases between. CDR3 length equals 13 residues. Germline lookup yields CDR1 SQVTM and CDR2 ANQGSEA. As DNA, the CDR3 is TGCAGCGTCCGAACAGGGGGGGGCTACGAGCAGTACTTC. Translation gives CSVRTGGGYEQYF.

This clone was detected only once. This chain connects TRBV30 to TRBJ1-3; no clear D gene. Trimming took 0 bases from V and 0 from J, leaving 6 bases between them. This CDR3 spans 14 amino acids. Germline CDR1 and CDR2: GTSNPN and SVGIG (reference sequence). The CDR3 loop is CAWSVKSSGNTIYF. The CDR3 region has the DNA TGTGCCTGGAGTGTTAAGAGCTCTGGAAACACCATATATTTT.

This rearrangement joins TRBV7-6 to TRBJ2-1; 7 bases line up with TRBD2. The trim removed 5 bases at V and 4 bases at J, leaving 11 bases unmatched. The CDR3 has 16 residues. CDR1 and CDR2 from the germline V gene are SGHVS and FNYEAQ. CDR3 amino acids: CASSRTSGTLYNEQFF. The CDR3 DNA reads TGTGCCAGCAGCCGCACAAGCGGGACCCTTTACAATGAGCAGTTCTTC.

V is TRBV7-4 and J is TRBJ2-4; 8 bases line up with TRBD2. The CDR3 is 21 residues long. Germline V CDR1 and CDR2: SGHVT, SQSDAQ. Losses at the gene ends were 5 bases for V and 6 bases for J; bases not matched to a gene: 27. The CDR3 is CASSQNKTASTPTSGLNIQYF. The CDR3 DNA is TGTGCCAGCAGCCAAAATAAGACAGCCTCCACCCCTACTAGCGGATTAAACATTCAGTACTTC.

This chain connects TRBV3-1 (or the pseudogene TRBV3-2) to TRBJ1-1; 7 nucleotides align to TRBD1. Germline V CDR1 and CDR2: LGHDT, YNNKEL (reference sequence). With V trimmed by 1 base and J by 4 bases, 3 bases remained unmatched. CDR3 length: 14 amino acids. The CDR3 nucleotides read TGTGCCAGCAGCCAAGGACAGGGAGGCACTGAAGCTTTCTTT. Encoded protein: CASSQGQGGTEAFF.

The V and J genes are TRBV9 and TRBJ2-3, with D tentatively TRBD2 (5 bases). Germline V CDR1 and CDR2: SGDLS, YYNGEE. V was trimmed by 1 base and J by 5 bases, leaving 11 bases between them. This CDR3 is 14 amino acids long. As DNA, the CDR3 is TGTGCCAGCAGCGTACTGGACGGAGGAGATACGCAGTATTTT. This gives the protein CASSVLDGGDTQYF.

Details on this clone: Other DNA sequences in this specimen translate into the identical CDR3. The chain has TRBV19 and TRBJ1-5, with a tentative D call TRBD1 (6 bases). CDR3 length equals 13 residues. Deletions cut 5 bases from V and 4 bases from J, with 9 bases between. Germline CDR1 is LNHDA and CDR2 is SQIVND (reference sequence). DNA for the CDR3: TGTGCCAGTAGTGGACAGAGAAATCAGCCCCAGCATTTT. Its translation is CASSGQRNQPQHF.